The next 4 T cell receptor beta chains were all read from a single sample in a study of CD8 T cells in Susac syndrome. RNA amounts of roughly 0.45 to 1 ug underwent reverse transcription with random hexamers. TCRdb re-derived calls from the immunoSEQ multiplex PCR reads in MiXCR, one entry per CDR3 protein. The table includes 250,000 to 300,000 distinct CDR3 sequences, approximately 81% detected once. Sequences were obtained from CD8+ T cells from PBMCs. The receptors here all came from a human donor with multiple sclerosis.

This rearrangement joins TRBV6-2 or TRBV6-3 to TRBJ2-2; D is uncertain. Trimming took off 2 bases at V and 5 bases at J, with 9 bases between the two ends. CDR1 and CDR2 from the germline V gene are MNHEY and SVGEGT. CDR3 length: 14 amino acids. CDR3 protein: CASSYGVRTGELFF. The CDR3 coding sequence is TGTGCCAGCAGTTACGGAGTTCGGACCGGGGAGCTGTTTTTT.

V is TRBV7-9 and J is TRBJ1-4, with a tentative D call TRBD1 (6 bases). Germline CDR1 and CDR2: SEHNR and FQNEAQ (reference sequence). The CDR3 is 16 residues long. The V end lost 5 bases, the J end lost 7 bases, and 20 bases lay between the germline ends. In nucleotides, the CDR3 is TGTGCCAGCAGCCCTTCCCCCCTTTCCAGGGGTGAAAAACTGTTTTTT. Amino acids: CASSPSPLSRGEKLFF. The full variable domain, rest sourced from reference TRBV7-9 and TRBJ1-4, is DTGVSQNPRHKITKRGQNVTFRCDPISEHNRLYWYRQTLGQGPEFLTYFQNEAQLEKSRLLSDRFSAERPKGSFSTLEIQRTEQGDSAMYLCASSPSPLSRGEKLFFGSGTQLSVL.

V and J are TRBV10-3 and TRBJ1-2; 8 bases are a match to TRBD1. CDR3 length equals 14 residues. Looked up from germline, CDR1 is ENHRY and CDR2 is SYGVKD. V shed 3 bases and J 4 bases; nucleotides not matched to a gene: 4. CDR3 sequence (DNA): TGTGCCATCAGTGACAGGGGGCATCTCTATGGCTACACCTTC. This translates into CAISDRGHLYGYTF.

The chain uses TRBV7-9 and TRBJ1-3; D is perhaps TRBD1 (5 bases). This CDR3 comprises 18 residues. Trimming left V 7 bases short and J 0 bases short, with 22 bases between. The V gene's germline CDR1 is SEHNR and CDR2 FQNEAQ (reference sequence). The CDR3 here is CASNSYGATADSGNTIYF. CDR3 sequence (DNA): TGTGCCAGCAATTCTTACGGGGCCACCGCGGACTCTGGAAACACCATATATTTT. Using reference TRBV7-9 and TRBJ1-3 for the parts outside the CDR3, the full variable domain is DTGVSQNPRHKITKRGQNVTFRCDPISEHNRLYWYRQTLGQGPEFLTYFQNEAQLEKSRLLSDRFSAERPKGSFSTLEIQRTEQGDSAMYLCASNSYGATADSGNTIYFGEGSWLTVV.